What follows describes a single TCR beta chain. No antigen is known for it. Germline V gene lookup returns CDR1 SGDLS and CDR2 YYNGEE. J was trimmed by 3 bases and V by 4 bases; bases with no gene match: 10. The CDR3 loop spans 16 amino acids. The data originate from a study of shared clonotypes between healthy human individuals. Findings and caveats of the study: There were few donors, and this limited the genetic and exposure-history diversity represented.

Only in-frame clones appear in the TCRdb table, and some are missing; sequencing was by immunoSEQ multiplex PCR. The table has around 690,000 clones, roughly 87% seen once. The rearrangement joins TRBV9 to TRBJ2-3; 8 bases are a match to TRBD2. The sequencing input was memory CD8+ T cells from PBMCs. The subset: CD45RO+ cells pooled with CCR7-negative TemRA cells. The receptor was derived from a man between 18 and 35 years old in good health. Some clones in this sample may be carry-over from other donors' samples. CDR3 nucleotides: TGTGCCAGCAGCCTTCGAGCGGGAGATCTGACAGATACGCAGTATTTT. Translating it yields CASSLRAGDLTDTQYF.